The rows below give T cell receptor beta chains drawn from one sample of a study of early T cells in non-severe SARS-CoV-2 infection. TCRdb recomputed calls from the 5' RACE reads with MiXCR, one row per CDR3 protein. In the table there are some 40,000 distinct CDR3 sequences, roughly 5.4% of which are singletons. The source was whole blood, collected at baseline. Receptor source: an adult who was a healthcare worker with PCR-confirmed SARS-CoV-2 infection or an uninfected control (not recorded which). Each CDR3 is given with its conserved first and last residue. The order of the fields is clone size, V gene, D gene, J gene, CDR3 DNA, CDR3 protein. The D gene is left open where the match is weak. A row's size may be missing; if present it is once, few, many or a size class.

>many|TRBV20-1|NA|TRBJ2-1
TGCAGTGCTACGACAGGTAATGAGCAGTTCTTC
CSATTGNEQFF
>few|TRBV6-6|NA|TRBJ2-1
TGTGCCAGCAGTTATATGTACAATGAGCAGTTCTTC
CASSYMYNEQFF
>many|TRBV11-3|NA|TRBJ1-2
TGTGCCAGCAGCTTCGAGGGGGGCAGGTCCTATGGCTACACCTTC
CASSFEGGRSYGYTF
>many|TRBV6-5|TRBD1|TRBJ1-1
TGTGCCAGCAGTACACCGGCCGGGACAGGGCGCACTGAAGTTTTCTTT
CASSTPAGTGRTEVFF
>many|TRBV7-2|NA|TRBJ1-2
TGTGCCAGCAGCTTAGAGAGGGGCAGGGATGGCTACACCTTC
CASSLERGRDGYTF
>many|TRBV9|NA|TRBJ2-2
TGTGCCAGCAGCCCCGTCACTGAGACCGGGGAGCTGTTTTTT
CASSPVTETGELFF
>many|TRBV27|NA|TRBJ1-6
TGTGCCAGCAGTTTTGGTAATTCACCCCTCCACTTT
CASSFGNSPLHF
>many|TRBV4-1|TRBD1|TRBJ2-1
TGCGCCAGCCGCCTCCGAGGGGGCTATGAGCAGTTCTTC
CASRLRGGYEQFF
>many|TRBV19|TRBD2|TRBJ2-1
TGTGCCAGTTCGGGGACTAGCGGGAGGGAATCCTACAATGAGCAGTTCTTC
CASSGTSGRESYNEQFF
>NA|TRBV20-1|TRBD1|TRBJ1-1
TGCAGTGCTAGGCCCCCGACAGGGCGGTCTGAAGCTTTCTTT
CSARPPTGRSEAFF
>many|TRBV7-3|NA|TRBJ2-7
TGTGCCAGCAGCTTACCGACTAGACACGAGCAGTACTTC
CASSLPTRHEQYF
>NA|TRBV20-1|NA|TRBJ2-1
TGCAGTGCGCGGGCGGTCAACAATGAGCAGTTCTTC
CSARAVNNEQFF
>many|TRBV6-5|NA|TRBJ1-6
TGTGCCAGCAGTTACTCGTCGGGGACCTATAATTCACCCCTCCACTTT
CASSYSSGTYNSPLHF
>NA|TRBV7-2|NA|TRBJ1-1
TGTGCCAGCAGCTGGGACGTTGAAGCTTTCTTT
CASSWDVEAFF
>many|TRBV18|NA|TRBJ1-1
TGTGCCAGCTCACCCCAGAAGCGGAACACTGAAGCTTTCTTT
CASSPQKRNTEAFF
>NA|TRBV7-9|NA|TRBJ2-1
TGTGCCAGCAGCTCACAGGACCCGAGCTCCTACAATGAGCAGTTCTTC
CASSSQDPSSYNEQFF
>few|TRBV12-3/TRBV12-4|TRBD1|TRBJ1-5
TGTGCCAGCACCGGGACAGGGCGCAATCAGCCCCAGCATTTT
CASTGTGRNQPQHF
>NA|TRBV6-5|TRBD1|TRBJ2-6
TGTGCCAGCAGGAACCCGGGACAGGTCTCTGGGGCCAACGTCCTGACTTTC
CASRNPGQVSGANVLTF
>many|TRBV6-4|NA|TRBJ2-3
TGTGCCAGCAGTGCGGACTCCCGCACAGATACGCAGTATTTT
CASSADSRTDTQYF
>NA|TRBV5-6|NA|TRBJ2-5
TGTGCCAGCAGCTTGTCCAGGGCGGAGACCCAGTACTTC
CASSLSRAETQYF
>many|TRBV28|TRBD2|TRBJ2-5
TGTGCCAGCAGCTTAGCGGGAGGCTTCCAAGAGACCCAGTACTTC
CASSLAGGFQETQYF
>many|TRBV10-1|NA|TRBJ2-1
TGCGCCAGCGGACTCGTTTCTACCGGGCAGTTCTTC
CASGLVSTGQFF
>many|TRBV6-5|NA|TRBJ2-6
TGTGCCAGCAGTTACTCGTCTCCAGGCCTCTCTGGGGCCAACGTCCTGACTTTC
CASSYSSPGLSGANVLTF
>many|TRBV20-1|TRBD2|TRBJ2-1
TGCAGTGCCCCGACGGCTGGACTAGCGGTCCACAATGAGCAGTTCTTC
CSAPTAGLAVHNEQFF
>once|TRBV6-5|TRBD1|TRBJ2-7
TGTGCCAGCAGTTACACCGGACAGGGCCGAGGCGAGCAGTACTTC
CASSYTGQGRGEQYF
>few|TRBV2|TRBD2|TRBJ2-2
TGTGCCAGCAGTCCCGGGACTAGCGGAACAAACACCGGGGAGCTGTTTTTT
CASSPGTSGTNTGELFF
>many|TRBV28|TRBD1|TRBJ1-2
TGTGCCAGCAGTTTTGGTCCAGGGGGTAACTATGGCTACACCTTC
CASSFGPGGNYGYTF
>many|TRBV5-1|NA|TRBJ2-2
TGCGCCAGCAGCGGGACGGTGAACACCGGGGAGCTGTTTTTT
CASSGTVNTGELFF
>NA|TRBV6-1|TRBD1|TRBJ2-3
TGTGCCAGCAGGGAAGACAGGGGAACCGCAGATACGCAGTATTTT
CASREDRGTADTQYF
>NA|TRBV28|NA|TRBJ1-1
TGTGCCAGCAGCCCATTCCGGGGTCACACTGAAGCTTTCTTT
CASSPFRGHTEAFF
>many|TRBV4-2|NA|TRBJ1-2
TGTGCCAGCAGCCAAGTACAGCCCTATGGCTACACCTTC
CASSQVQPYGYTF
>many|TRBV5-6|TRBD1|TRBJ2-5
TGTGCCAGCAGCTTTGACAGGGGGGAGACCCAGTACTTC
CASSFDRGETQYF
>NA|TRBV28|NA|TRBJ2-7
TGTGCCAGCAGTACCTACAGGGCCTACGAGCAGTACTTC
CASSTYRAYEQYF
>many|TRBV7-2|TRBD1|TRBJ1-6
TGTGCCAGCAGCTTAGGGACAGGGATTGGATCACCCCTCCACTTT
CASSLGTGIGSPLHF
>few|TRBV4-3|TRBD1|TRBJ1-5
TGCGCCAGCAGCCAAGTTTGGAGAGGGGGCGGTCAGCCCCAGCATTTT
CASSQVWRGGGQPQHF
>NA|TRBV13|TRBD2|TRBJ2-3
TGTGCCAGCAGCAAGCCCGGGACTAGCGGCACAGATACGCAGTATTTT
CASSKPGTSGTDTQYF
>many|TRBV6-1|TRBD2|TRBJ2-1
TGTGCCAGCGAACCCTCTAGCGGGAGCTCCTACAATGAGCAGTTCTTC
CASEPSSGSSYNEQFF
>many|TRBV3-1|TRBD1|TRBJ2-7
TGTGCCAGCAGCCAAGGAGGGGGCTTGAGCTCCTACGAGCAGTACTTC
CASSQGGGLSSYEQYF
>many|TRBV7-2|NA|TRBJ1-1
TGTGCCAGCAGCTTATTTAAGGGCGGCATGAACACTGAAGCTTTCTTT
CASSLFKGGMNTEAFF
>few|TRBV20-1|NA|TRBJ1-1
TGCAGTGCTAGAGATAGGTACACTGAAGCTTTCTTT
CSARDRYTEAFF
>once|TRBV6-5|NA|TRBJ2-3
TGTGCCAGCAGTTACTCGACAGGATTAGATCGCACAGATACGCAGTATTTT
CASSYSTGLDRTDTQYF
>many|TRBV12-3/TRBV12-4|TRBD2|TRBJ2-1
TGTGCCAGCAGTTTTCCTAGCGGGAGGGCGAATGAGCAGTTCTTC
CASSFPSGRANEQFF
>many|TRBV19|TRBD2|TRBJ2-1
TGTGCCAGTAGTATAGTCTTTGGGACTAGCGCTTACAATGAGCAGTTCTTC
CASSIVFGTSAYNEQFF
>many|TRBV4-1|NA|TRBJ1-5
TGCGCCAGCAGCCAACCGGGACGGAACAATCAGCCCCAGCATTTT
CASSQPGRNNQPQHF
>NA|TRBV5-1|NA|TRBJ2-3
TGCGCCAGCAGCTTAGGCGGTTCTAGCACAGATACGCAGTATTTT
CASSLGGSSTDTQYF
>many|TRBV20-1|TRBD2|TRBJ2-3
TGCAGTGCTAGCCGGACTAGCGGGATCCGCACAGATACGCAGTATTTT
CSASRTSGIRTDTQYF
>many|TRBV19|TRBD1|TRBJ1-5
TGTGCCAGTAGTGCGCGACAGGGGGCAAGTCAGCCCCAGCATTTT
CASSARQGASQPQHF
>few|TRBV12-3/TRBV12-4|NA|TRBJ2-1
TGTGCCAGCACTCCGCCGTTGAGGGATGAGCAGTTCTTC
CASTPPLRDEQFF
>many|TRBV7-9|TRBD1|TRBJ1-1
TGTGCCAGCAGCCTGACCGGACAGGGGAACACTGAAGCTTTCTTT
CASSLTGQGNTEAFF
>medium-sized|TRBV12-3/TRBV12-4|TRBD1|TRBJ1-1
TGTGCCAGCAGTGCCAGGGACAGGAACACTGAAGCTTTCTTT
CASSARDRNTEAFF
>many|TRBV30|NA|TRBJ2-1
TGTGCCTGGAGTGTCCGTAAGGGGGGGAATTCGTGCAATGAGCAGTTCTTC
CAWSVRKGGNSCNEQFF
>many|TRBV7-2|NA|TRBJ1-2
TGTGCCAGCAGCTTAGGTGGGGGCCCTTATGGCTACACCTTC
CASSLGGGPYGYTF
>many|TRBV5-6|NA|TRBJ1-6
TGTGCCAGCAGCCTGAGGACCTCGGCCTATAATTCACCCCTCCACTTT
CASSLRTSAYNSPLHF
>NA|TRBV20-1|TRBD2|TRBJ2-3
TGCAGTGCTAGAGTTCCGGGACTAGCGGGTCCTGATACGCAGTATTTT
CSARVPGLAGPDTQYF
>many|TRBV29-1|TRBD1|TRBJ2-3
TGCAGCGTTGGGGCAGGGGGTACGCAGTATTTT
CSVGAGGTQYF
>many|TRBV5-1|TRBD1|TRBJ2-5
TGCGCCAGCAGCTTGCAGGGGGAACAAGAGACCCAGTACTTC
CASSLQGEQETQYF
>many|TRBV18|NA|TRBJ2-6
TGTGCCAGCTCCCTAAGAGGGGTCTCTTGGGCCAACGTCCTGACTTTC
CASSLRGVSWANVLTF
>few|TRBV10-3|NA|TRBJ2-2
TGTGCCATCACTCCCCAGGGAACCGGGGAGCTGTTTTTT
CAITPQGTGELFF